One sample yielded the 30 T cell receptor beta chains listed below, sequenced in a study of blood T cell repertoires in COVID-19. Profiling relied on immunoSEQ multiplex PCR, and the TCRdb table lists in-frame clones only, not all of them. The sample consists of approximately 410,000 clones, just over 85% of them appearing once. The sequenced material came from peripheral blood. The receptors were gathered from a young woman with active or convalescent COVID-19.

The CDR3 DNA reads TGTGCCAGCAGCTTGGACGGGGATGATCAGCCCCAGCATTTT. Translation: CASSLDGDDQPQHF. This chain connects TRBV5-8 to TRBJ1-5; D uncertain. This CDR3 comprises 14 residues. With 0 bases removed from V and 5 bases from J, the gap between germline ends came to 9 bases. Germline CDR1 reads SGHTS; CDR2 reads YDEGEE. Full variable domain (missing parts from reference TRBV5-8 and TRBJ1-5): EAGVTQSPTHLIKTRGQQATLRCSPISGHTSVYWYQQALGLGLQFLLWYDEGEERNRGNFPPRFSGRQFPNYSSELNVNALELEDSALYLCASSLDGDDQPQHFGDGTRLSIL.

The chain links TRBV12-5 to TRBJ2-3; TRBD2 matches 11 bases. V was clipped by 2 bases and J by 6 bases; unmatched bases: 7. Germline-derived CDR1 and CDR2 are LGHNT and FRNRAP. The CDR3 sequence is 16 residues long. The CDR3, as DNA: TGTGCTAGTGGTTTGCCTAGCGGGGGGCTTCGCGATACGCAGTATTTT. Translated: CASGLPSGGLRDTQYF. The full variable domain, with the rest looked up from reference TRBV12-5 and TRBJ2-3, is DARVTQTPRHKVTEMGQEVTMRCQPILGHNTVFWYRQTMMQGLELLAYFRNRAPLDDSGMPKDRFSAEMPDATLATLKIQPSEPRDSAVYFCASGLPSGGLRDTQYFGPGTRLTVL.

This chain connects TRBV27 to TRBJ2-1; weak D call: TRBD1 (5 bases). Trimming left V 3 bases short and J 15 bases short, with 18 bases between. The V gene's germline CDR1 is MNHEY and CDR2 SMNVEV (reference sequence). CDR3 size: 13 residues. This CDR3 is CASSLIDRSMTFF. In DNA, the CDR3 is TGTGCCAGCAGTTTGATCGACAGATCGATGACGTTCTTC.

The chain carries TRBV14 and TRBJ2-7; 8 positions match TRBD2. The CDR3 consists of 15 residues. The germline gives CDR1 SGHDN, CDR2 FVKESK. The junction had 5 bases not matched to a gene; V was cut back by 1 base and J by 3 bases. CDR3 loop: CASSQGLAGYYEQYF. In DNA form, the CDR3 reads TGTGCCAGCAGCCAAGGGCTAGCGGGCTACTACGAGCAGTACTTC.

The chain uses TRBV5-1 and TRBJ1-4, with a possible D match to TRBD1 (5 bases). The length of the CDR3 is 15 residues. Germline V lookup: CDR1 SGHRS, CDR2 YFSETQ. V lost 1 base, J lost 8 bases, and 15 bases lay in between. CDR3 sequence: CASSLRGRAGEKLFF. The CDR3, as DNA: TGCGCCAGCAGCTTGAGGGGCAGGGCAGGCGAAAAACTGTTTTTT.

As for this clone: Other nucleotide sequences in the sample specify the same CDR3. This sequence joins TRBV18 and TRBJ1-1; D may be TRBD1 (5 bases). V lost 1 base and J 6 bases, leaving 9 bases between the germline ends. This CDR3 is built from 13 residues. The V gene's germline CDR1 is KGHSH and CDR2 LQKENI. CDR3 sequence reads: CASSPRQGPEAFF. CDR3 DNA sequence: TGTGCCAGCTCACCACGCCAGGGCCCTGAAGCTTTCTTT.

J is TRBJ1-5 and V is TRBV27; D not certain. Trimming took 7 bases from V and 0 from J, leaving 4 bases between them. Germline values: CDR1 MNHEY, CDR2 SMNVEV (reference sequence). This CDR3 is built from 12 residues. CDR3 nucleotide sequence: TGTGCCAGCACCATTAGCAATCAGCCCCAGCATTTT. The encoded protein is CASTISNQPQHF.

This rearrangement joins TRBV6-5 to TRBJ2-7; the D gene is possibly TRBD2 (6 bases). The CDR3 length is 15 residues. V lost 7 bases, J lost 5 bases, and 21 bases lay in between. Germline CDR1 MNHEY, CDR2 SVGAGI. The CDR3 sequence is CASTTRRGTVHEQYF. For the CDR3, the DNA is TGTGCCAGCACAACCAGGCGGGGAACAGTCCACGAGCAGTACTTC.

The chain uses TRBV11-2 and TRBJ2-1, with 12 bases identical to TRBD1. This CDR3 comprises 16 residues. V lost 6 bases and J lost 6; bases outside the gene matches: 9. From germline, CDR1 is SGHAT and CDR2 FQNNGV. CDR3 sequence (DNA): TGTGCCAGCAGTCGTGGGACAGGGGGCTTTCTCAATGAGCAGTTCTTC. It specifies CASSRGTGGFLNEQFF.

In its sample, this clone was seen a few times. The chain links TRBV4-1 to TRBJ1-2, with 9 bases matching TRBD1. CDR1 and CDR2 (germline): MGHRA, YSYEKL. V trimming: 5 bases; J trimming: 6 bases; junction bases outside the gene matches: 4. There are 13 residues in the CDR3. The CDR3 is CASSEQGANGYTF. CDR3 coding DNA: TGCGCCAGCAGCGAACAGGGGGCCAATGGCTACACCTTC.

The V gene is TRBV12-5, the J gene TRBJ1-3; the D gene is possibly TRBD1 (5 bases). The V gene's germline CDR1 is LGHNT and CDR2 FRNRAP. The CDR3 covers 14 residues. V lost 1 base and J lost 2, with 6 bases in between. The CDR3 sequence is CASGLGRAGNTIYF. The CDR3 DNA reads as TGTGCTAGTGGTTTGGGCAGGGCTGGAAACACCATATATTTT. Full variable domain (outside the CDR3, taken from reference TRBV12-5 and TRBJ1-3): DARVTQTPRHKVTEMGQEVTMRCQPILGHNTVFWYRQTMMQGLELLAYFRNRAPLDDSGMPKDRFSAEMPDATLATLKIQPSEPRDSAVYFCASGLGRAGNTIYFGEGSWLTVV.

The chain joins TRBV5-6 to TRBJ2-3; 10 bases match TRBD2. V lost 0 bases and J lost 0; bases outside the gene matches: 7. Germline V lookup: CDR1 SGHDT, CDR2 YYEEEE. This CDR3 has 18 amino acids. This CDR3 is CASSLVFSGRSSTDTQYF. CDR3 coding DNA: TGTGCCAGCAGCTTGGTTTTTAGCGGGAGGTCTAGCACAGATACGCAGTATTTT.

This clone was recorded once. This chain joins TRBV6-5 and TRBJ1-1; 8 bases agree with TRBD1. V lost 2 bases to trimming and J lost 3 bases; unmatched junction nucleotides: 2. The germline V gene has CDR1 MNHEY and CDR2 SVGAGI. This CDR3 comprises 14 residues. The CDR3 protein is CASSYGTGYTEAFF. In DNA, the CDR3 is TGTGCCAGCAGTTACGGGACAGGATACACTGAAGCTTTCTTT.

The rearrangement uses TRBV19 and TRBJ1-5; D perhaps matches TRBD1 (5 bases). The CDR3 contains 17 residues. Trimming removed 7 bases at V and 0 bases at J, with 19 bases between. The germline gives CDR1 LNHDA, CDR2 SQIVND (reference sequence). CDR3: CASTPAGQSYSNQPQHF. The CDR3 nucleotides read TGTGCCAGTACCCCCGCGGGGCAGAGCTATAGCAATCAGCCCCAGCATTTT.

The chain links TRBV19 to TRBJ1-2, with 9 bases matching TRBD1. Losses at the gene ends were 10 bases for V and 2 bases for J; bases not matched to a gene: 26. This CDR3 contains 20 residues. Germline-derived CDR1 and CDR2 are LNHDA and SQIVND (reference sequence). CDR3 bases: TGTGCCACGAACTCGATCGAGGCGGGACAGGGCCGACGAATGAACTATGGCTACACCTTC. This codes for CATNSIEAGQGRRMNYGYTF.

The rearrangement uses TRBV3-1 (or the pseudogene TRBV3-2) and TRBJ1-5; 8 bases agree with TRBD1. There are 15 residues in the CDR3. Germline V gene lookup returns CDR1 LGHDT and CDR2 YNNKEL (reference sequence). The V and J ends lost 4 bases and 6 bases, in that order; junction bases with no gene match: 8. The CDR3 spells CASSPTGGWLQPQHF. In DNA form, the CDR3 reads TGTGCCAGCAGCCCTACAGGGGGATGGCTTCAGCCCCAGCATTTT.

J is TRBJ1-5 and V is TRBV18; the D gene is possibly TRBD1 (6 bases). The V end lost 2 bases, the J end lost 7 bases, and 12 bases lay between the germline ends. The CDR3 spans 14 residues. Germline V gene lookup returns CDR1 KGHSH and CDR2 LQKENI. CDR3 nucleotides: TGTGCCAGCTCACCAGGTACAGGGAAGCAGCCCCAGCATTTT. It encodes CASSPGTGKQPQHF. Variable domain in full (rest from reference TRBV18 and TRBJ1-5): NAGVMQNPRHLVRRRGQEARLRCSPMKGHSHVYWYRQLPEEGLKFMVYLQKENIIDESGMPKERFSAEFPKEGPSILRIQQVVRGDSAAYFCASSPGTGKQPQHFGDGTRLSIL.

The CDR3 region has the DNA TGCGCCAGCAGCTCCGAGACAGGGTCCTATGGCTACACCTTC. Translated: CASSSETGSYGYTF. The genes are TRBV5-1 and TRBJ1-2; 7 bases are shared with TRBD1. Trimming removed 3 bases from V and 4 bases from J; junction bases left unmatched: 6. This CDR3 contains 14 residues. CDR1 is SGHRS and CDR2 is YFSETQ in the germline V gene. Together with reference TRBV5-1 and TRBJ1-2, the CDR3 gives the full variable domain: KAGVTQTPRYLIKTRGQQVTLSCSPISGHRSVSWYQQTPGQGLQFLFEYFSETQRNKGNFPGRFSGRQFSNSRSEMNVSTLELGDSALYLCASSSETGSYGYTFGSGTRLTVV.

For this clone: This specimen includes other DNA sequences encoding the same CDR3. The V and J genes are TRBV19 and TRBJ1-2; 12 positions match TRBD1. The CDR3 has 15 amino acids. V shed 3 bases, J shed 7 bases, and the junction held 6 bases outside the gene matches. Per the germline V gene, CDR1 is LNHDA and CDR2 is SQIVND (reference sequence). CDR3 sequence (DNA): TGTGCCAGTAGTATCAAGGGACAGGGGGCTGGTGGCTACACCTTC. Residues: CASSIKGQGAGGYTF.

This clone is a singleton in its sample. The chain uses TRBV19 and TRBJ2-7; D uncertain. V lost 8 bases, J lost 4 bases, and 9 bases lay in between. This CDR3 spans 11 amino acids. CDR1 and CDR2 (germline): LNHDA, SQIVND (reference sequence). CDR3 nucleotide sequence: TGTGCCAGTGCAAATCGGTACGAGCAGTACTTC. Amino acid sequence: CASANRYEQYF.

The V call is TRBV30, the J call TRBJ1-1; perhaps TRBD1 as D (5 bases). Germline assignment: CDR1 GTSNPN and CDR2 SVGIG (reference sequence). V lost 0 bases and J 6 bases, leaving 8 bases between the germline ends. The CDR3 totals 12 residues. CDR3 amino acids: CAWSVQVAEAFF. In DNA, the CDR3 is TGTGCCTGGAGTGTACAGGTTGCTGAAGCTTTCTTT.

The rearrangement joins TRBV2 to TRBJ1-1; D is unclear. Trimming removed 0 bases at V and 4 bases at J, with 15 bases between. Germline V lookup: CDR1 SNHLY, CDR2 FYNNEI. The CDR3 loop spans 16 amino acids. For the CDR3, the DNA is TGTGCCAGCAGTGAAGCGCTTCTGGGCAGCCCCACTGAAGCTTTCTTT. Its protein is CASSEALLGSPTEAFF.

The chain has TRBV9 and TRBJ2-1, with TRBD2 identical over 10 bases. The CDR3 is made up of 15 amino acids. Per the germline V gene, CDR1 is SGDLS and CDR2 is YYNGEE. J gave up 7 bases and V 0 bases, and 4 bases lay outside the gene matches. This chain's CDR3 is CASSVGAGGQNEQFF. The CDR3 DNA sequence: TGTGCCAGCAGCGTAGGAGCGGGGGGGCAAAATGAGCAGTTCTTC.

CDR3 protein: CATLDYEQYF. The CDR3 DNA reads as TGTGCCACTTTAGATTACGAGCAGTACTTC. This chain connects TRBV24-1 to TRBJ2-7; no clear D. Trimming took 10 bases from V and 4 from J, leaving 7 bases between them. Germline loops: CDR1 KGHDR, CDR2 SFDVKD. The CDR3 is made up of 10 amino acids.

The table lists this clone with a few counts. J is TRBJ2-7 and V is TRBV28, with TRBD1 matching over 8 bases. The V gene end was trimmed by 5 bases and the J gene end by 3 bases; junction bases not matched to a gene: 15. Looked up from germline, CDR1 is MDHEN and CDR2 is SYDVKM. CDR3 length: 17 residues. The CDR3 reads CASSPMDRVPQYYEQYF. In DNA, the CDR3 is TGTGCCAGCAGTCCTATGGACAGGGTCCCCCAGTACTACGAGCAGTACTTC.

CDR3 DNA: TGTGCCAGTAGTATAGTAGATTCGAACACCGGGGAGCTGTTTTTT. As protein: CASSIVDSNTGELFF. The chain is built from TRBV19 and TRBJ2-2, with D hard to call. From germline, CDR1 is LNHDA and CDR2 SQIVND (reference sequence). This CDR3 is 15 amino acids long. Between the trimmed V and J ends, which lost 1 base and 0 bases, there was a span of 6 bases. The variable domain in full, completed from reference TRBV19 and TRBJ2-2, reads DGGITQSPKYLFRKEGQNVTLSCEQNLNHDAMYWYRQDPGQGLRLIYYSQIVNDFQKGDIAEGYSVSREKKESFPLTVTSAQKNPTAFYLCASSIVDSNTGELFFGEGSRLTVL.

J is TRBJ1-3 and V is TRBV14, with TRBD1 identical over 8 bases. V dropped 4 bases and J dropped 4; count of bases not matched to a gene: 9. Germline CDR1 is SGHDN and CDR2 is FVKESK. The CDR3 loop spans 16 amino acids. CDR3 loop: CASSPLTGQGGNTIYF. The CDR3 nucleotides are TGTGCCAGCAGCCCCCTTACCGGACAGGGAGGAAACACCATATATTTT.

This clone occurred once. This rearrangement joins TRBV29-1 to TRBJ1-2; 7 positions match TRBD1. V was clipped by 6 bases and J by 2 bases; unmatched bases: 6. The CDR3 spans 13 residues. Germline values: CDR1 SQVTM, CDR2 ANQGSEA. CDR3 sequence reads: CSVGDSGNYGYTF. CDR3 coding DNA: TGCAGCGTCGGGGACAGTGGGAACTATGGCTACACCTTC.

The V gene is TRBV19, the J gene TRBJ2-7, with 10 bases that match TRBD2. The V and J ends lost 3 bases and 2 bases, in that order; junction bases with no gene match: 7. CDR3 length: 16 residues. Looked up from germline, CDR1 is LNHDA and CDR2 is SQIVND (reference sequence). As DNA, the CDR3 is TGTGCCAGTAGTATTATAAGCGGGGGGGTGCCCTACGAGCAGTACTTC. This translates into CASSIISGGVPYEQYF.

This clone was observed a single time. Other DNA sequences in the sample encode the same CDR3. The CDR3 reads CASSEGVGGGETQYF. CDR3 bases: TGTGCCAGCAGTGAAGGGGTGGGGGGAGGGGAGACCCAGTACTTC. The chain couples TRBV6-1 to TRBJ2-5; 7 bases line up with TRBD2. Germline assignment: CDR1 MNHNS and CDR2 SASEGT. The CDR3 spans 15 residues. V shed 1 base, J shed 5 bases, and the junction held 7 bases outside the gene matches.